The 16 T cell receptor beta chains in this list originate from one sample, sequenced in a study of T-cell reconstitution after alpha-beta-depleted transplantation in children. It was with unique molecular identifiers that the TCRbeta library was prepared. In TCRdb, the PCR reads were re-called with MiXCR into one record per CDR3 protein. Among a few hundred thousand distinct CDR3 sequences listed, approximately 20% were seen once. The material was PBMCs from the stem cell graft donor, obtained from the stem cell graft. The receptors shown here come from a human donor who donated a stem cell graft to a child with acute lymphoblastic leukemia.

This clonotype was detected only a few times. The CDR3, as DNA: TGTGCCAGCAGGCGGTCATGGGACGTCGGATACGAGCAGTACTTC. Translated: CASRRSWDVGYEQYF. This rearrangement joins TRBV6-1 to TRBJ2-7, with D perhaps assigned TRBD1 or TRBD2 (5 bases each). The V and J ends lost 6 bases and 4 bases respectively, with 19 bases between them. Germline assignment: CDR1 MNHNS and CDR2 SASEGT. The CDR3 covers 15 residues.

Only a few counts were recorded for this clonotype. J is TRBJ1-5 and V is TRBV12-3 or TRBV12-4, with D unclear. Trimming removed 8 bases at V and 0 bases at J, with 11 bases between. The CDR3 totals 14 residues. CDR3 in DNA: TGTGCCAGCTGGCGGGCGGATAGCAATCAGCCCCAGCATTTT. Translation gives CASWRADSNQPQHF.

The V call is TRBV28, the J call TRBJ2-1, with 8 bases lining up with TRBD2. The CDR3 is 13 amino acids. V was pared by 8 bases and J by 5 bases, with 5 bases of the junction left unmatched. CDR1 is MDHEN and CDR2 is SYDVKM in the germline V gene. The CDR3 nucleotides read TGTGCCAGCGCCCATAGCGGGAACAATGAGCAGTTCTTC. This translates into CASAHSGNNEQFF.

This clonotype was counted only a few times. The CDR3 protein is CSARSRGNQPQHF. DNA of the CDR3: TGCAGTGCTAGATCTAGGGGGAATCAGCCCCAGCATTTT. The chain links TRBV20-1 to TRBJ1-5; TRBD1 is a possible D gene (6 bases). CDR3 length: 13 residues. V was cut by 2 bases and J by 4 bases, with 9 bases left in between. The germline V gene encodes CDR1 DFQATT and CDR2 SNEGSKA (reference sequence).

There are a few counts of this clonotype. The chain combines TRBV12-3 or TRBV12-4 with TRBJ1-2; D gene uncertain. The CDR3 totals 14 residues. With 2 bases removed from V and 3 bases from J, the gap between germline ends came to 10 bases. CDR3 coding DNA: TGTGCCAGCAGTTTAAGCGGAGGTTACTATGGCTACACCTTC. Its protein is CASSLSGGYYGYTF.

This clonotype has just a few counts. The DNA for the CDR3 is TGCGCCAGCAGCTATCTAGCGGGAGGGAACTCCTACGAGCAGTACTTC. It specifies CASSYLAGGNSYEQYF. The V call is TRBV5-1, the J call TRBJ2-7, with TRBD2 matching 12 bases. Germline CDR1 SGHRS, CDR2 YFSETQ. The CDR3 consists of 16 residues. Unmatched junction bases numbered 4, after V lost 3 bases and J lost 0 bases.

The chain joins TRBV11-1 to TRBJ2-2; the match to TRBD1 covers 7 bases. V shed 5 bases and J 2 bases; nucleotides not matched to a gene: 14. CDR1 is SGHAT and CDR2 is FQDESV in the germline V gene (reference sequence). This CDR3 is built from 18 residues. This CDR3 is CASSRQGMLLINTGELFF. DNA of the CDR3: TGTGCCAGCAGCCGACAGGGAATGCTACTTATCAACACCGGGGAGCTGTTTTTT.

The chain employs TRBV20-1 and TRBJ1-6; D gene uncertain. With 1 base removed from V and 2 bases from J, the gap between germline ends came to 3 bases. CDR1 is DFQATT and CDR2 is SNEGSKA in the germline V gene (reference sequence). CDR3 length: 13 residues. The CDR3 coding sequence is TGCAGTGCTAGAGGCCCCTATAATTCACCCCTCCACTTT. Translated: CSARGPYNSPLHF.

A note on this clonotype: Since a much larger clone is just one base distant, this may be a read error. This chain joins TRBV12-3 or TRBV12-4 and TRBJ2-7, with 8 bases fitting TRBD2. Losses at the gene ends were 6 bases for V and 2 bases for J; bases not matched to a gene: 12. CDR3 size: 16 residues. The CDR3 DNA reads as TGTGCCAGCAGATATTACCCTAGCGGGTCCACCTACGAGCAGTACTTC. This encodes CASRYYPSGSTYEQYF.

This clonotype was observed a handful of times. The chain is built from TRBV2 and TRBJ2-1; D is unresolved. Germline V lookup: CDR1 SNHLY, CDR2 FYNNEI. Trimming removed 6 bases from V and 0 bases from J, with 12 bases in between. There are 15 residues in the CDR3. The CDR3 loop is CASRAGPSSYNEQFF. CDR3 DNA sequence: TGTGCCAGCAGGGCCGGTCCGAGCTCCTACAATGAGCAGTTCTTC.

The DNA of the CDR3 is TGTGCCAGCAGCTCGGGAGGGAGGGCCTACAATGAGCAGTTCTTC. Its translation: CASSSGGRAYNEQFF. The chain is built from TRBV7-9 and TRBJ2-1, with 8 bases identical to TRBD2. Unmatched junction bases numbered 4, after V lost 4 bases and J lost 2 bases. This CDR3 spans 15 amino acids. Germline loops: CDR1 SEHNR, CDR2 FQNEAQ (reference sequence).

The chain links TRBV4-2 to TRBJ2-1; D ambiguous. In germline, CDR1 is LGHNA, CDR2 YNFKEQ. V shed 4 bases and J shed 3 bases, with 7 bases lying between them. The CDR3 loop spans 13 amino acids. The chain's CDR3 is CASSPVSYNEQFF. In nucleotides, the CDR3 is TGTGCCAGCAGCCCTGTAAGCTACAATGAGCAGTTCTTC.

The V call is TRBV11-1, the J call TRBJ1-3; maybe TRBD1 (5 bases). Germline CDR1 SGHAT, CDR2 FQDESV (reference sequence). The length of the CDR3 is 15 residues. The germline V and J ends were trimmed by 1 base and 0 bases, with 7 bases remaining between them. The DNA for the CDR3 is TGTGCCAGCAGCTTAGGGGGACGCTCTGGAAACACCATATATTTT. Translated, it gives CASSLGGRSGNTIYF.

The rearrangement joins TRBV3-1 to TRBJ1-2; D unclear. Germline V gene sequence: CDR1 LGHDT, CDR2 YNNKEL (reference sequence). The length of the CDR3 is 15 residues. The germline V and J ends were trimmed by 3 bases and 0 bases, with 11 bases remaining between them. CDR3 amino acids: CASSHSYPANYGYTF. In DNA form, the CDR3 reads TGTGCCAGCAGCCATTCCTACCCGGCTAACTATGGCTACACCTTC.

This clonotype was observed a handful of times. The chain carries TRBV10-3 and TRBJ2-5; D is possibly TRBD1 or TRBD2 (5 bases each). Germline assignment: CDR1 ENHRY and CDR2 SYGVKD. Trimming took 0 bases from V and 4 from J, leaving 12 bases between them. CDR3 length equals 15 residues. Here the CDR3 reads CAISESGEPPETQYF. Here the CDR3 DNA reads TGTGCCATCAGTGAGTCGGGGGAGCCCCCAGAGACCCAGTACTTC.

The V call is TRBV20-1, the J call TRBJ1-5, with D possibly matching TRBD1 (5 bases). The CDR3 is 14 residues long. CDR1 and CDR2 (germline): DFQATT, SNEGSKA (reference sequence). Deletions cut 6 bases from V and 7 bases from J, with 19 bases between. CDR3 coding DNA: TGCAGTGCCCCTTCGGGGGGGAAAGGCCAGCCCCAGCATTTT. Translation gives CSAPSGGKGQPQHF.